This TCR beta chain emerged from a study of blood T cell repertoires in COVID-19. CDR3 length: 14 residues. V gave up 5 bases and J gave up 5 bases; unmatched junction bases: 6. Germline loops: CDR1 SGHTA, CDR2 FQGNSA. The table came from immunoSEQ multiplex PCR; TCRdb's copy has only in-frame clones and leaves some out. The sample shows more than 20,000 clones, around nine tenths of them seen only once. The gene calls are TRBV7-2 and TRBJ2-5; TRBD1 aligns across 9 bases. The source of this sequence is a human donor in a cohort sampled during active COVID-19. The sequencing input was peripheral blood. CDR3: CASSGGQGTETQYF. The CDR3 nucleotides are TGTGCCAGCAGCGGCGGACAGGGGACCGAGACCCAGTACTTC. Filled out from reference TRBV7-2 and TRBJ2-5, the complete variable domain reads GAGVSQSPSNKVTEKGKDVELRCDPISGHTALYWYRQSLGQGLEFLIYFQGNSAPDKSGLPSDRFSAERTGGSVSTLTIQRTQQEDSAVYLCASSGGQGTETQYFGPGTRLLVL.